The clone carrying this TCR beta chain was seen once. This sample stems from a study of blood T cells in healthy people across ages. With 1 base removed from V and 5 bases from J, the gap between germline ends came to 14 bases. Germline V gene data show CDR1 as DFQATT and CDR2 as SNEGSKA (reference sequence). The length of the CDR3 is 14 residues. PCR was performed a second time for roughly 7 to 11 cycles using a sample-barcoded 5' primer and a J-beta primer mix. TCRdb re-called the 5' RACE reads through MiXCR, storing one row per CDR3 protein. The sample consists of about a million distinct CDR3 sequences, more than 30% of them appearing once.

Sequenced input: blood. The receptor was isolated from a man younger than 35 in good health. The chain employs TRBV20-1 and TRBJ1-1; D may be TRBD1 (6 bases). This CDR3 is CSARAGAQGTEAFF. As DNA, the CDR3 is TGCAGTGCTAGAGCAGGGGCGCAGGGAACTGAAGCTTTCTTT.